Included here is one TCR beta chain sequence, with context. The junction departs from the called germline gene at one end, perhaps through a read error. The data originate from a study of cytomegalovirus exposure and HLA in healthy donors. Study summary: HLA-typed donors were the source of around 77 million unique TCRs held in an early data release.

The PCR used 60 Vbeta and 13 Jbeta primers. Assay: immunoSEQ multiplex PCR; the TCRdb copy retains only in-frame clones and omits some. This sample has over 150,000 clones, with about four fifths found just once. The CDR3 is 16 residues long. Germline loops: CDR1 SGHRS, CDR2 YFSETQ. The specimen was PBMCs. This clonotype was sampled from a male donor in good health and CMV-seropositive. The chain links TRBV5-1 to TRBJ2-6; D might be TRBD2 (7 bases). The CDR3 DNA reads TGCGCCAGCAGCTTGGGCGGGCTGGGGGGGGCCAACGGCCTGACTTTC. This gives the protein CASSLGGLGGANGLTF.